This T cell receptor beta chain originates from a study of breast tumors, draining lymph nodes, adjacent tissues. The CDR3 runs 16 residues. V shed 8 bases and J shed 1 base, with 18 bases lying between them. Germline loops: CDR1 MNHNS, CDR2 SASEGT. This clonotype appeared many times. MiXCR, run by TCRdb on the multiplex PCR reads, gives a single entry per CDR3 protein. Among more than 250,000 distinct CDR3 sequences listed, about 33% were seen once. Axillary draining lymph nodes of breast cancer patients supplied the node samples. The sample consisted of axillary lymph node tissue. The rearrangement uses TRBV6-1 and TRBJ1-5; no clear D. This clonotype was sampled from a female donor with breast cancer. Some clones in this sample may be carry-over from other donors' samples. CDR3 nucleotides: TGTGCCAGCGGCCCGGTTGTCGGTTCCAGCAATCAGCCCCAGCATTTT. Its translation is CASGPVVGSSNQPQHF.